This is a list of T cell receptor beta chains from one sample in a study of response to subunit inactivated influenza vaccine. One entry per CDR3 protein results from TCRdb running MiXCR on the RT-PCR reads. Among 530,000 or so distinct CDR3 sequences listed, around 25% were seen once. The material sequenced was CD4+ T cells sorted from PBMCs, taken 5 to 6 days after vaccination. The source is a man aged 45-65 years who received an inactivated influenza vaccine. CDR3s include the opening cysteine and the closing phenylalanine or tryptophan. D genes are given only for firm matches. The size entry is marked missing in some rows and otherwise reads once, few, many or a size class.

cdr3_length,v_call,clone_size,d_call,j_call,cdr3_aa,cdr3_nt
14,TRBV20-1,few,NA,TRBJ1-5,CSAEVPAGAQPQHF,TGCAGTGCCGAGGTCCCCGCTGGGGCCCAGCCCCAGCATTTT
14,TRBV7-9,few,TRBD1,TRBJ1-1,CASSLTGGADEAFF,TGTGCCAGCAGCCTGACAGGGGGCGCAGATGAAGCTTTCTTT
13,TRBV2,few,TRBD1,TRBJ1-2,CASDRDRLYGYTF,TGTGCCAGCGACCGGGACAGGCTTTATGGCTACACCTTC
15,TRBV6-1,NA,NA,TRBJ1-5,CASRATVHSNQPQHF,TGTGCCAGCAGAGCGACAGTTCATAGCAATCAGCCCCAGCATTTT
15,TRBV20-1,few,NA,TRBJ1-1,CSADLREVEATEAFF,TGCAGTGCAGATCTCAGGGAAGTTGAGGCCACTGAAGCTTTCTTT
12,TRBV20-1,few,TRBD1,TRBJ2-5,CSAKTGTETQYF,TGCAGTGCTAAGACAGGGACAGAGACCCAGTACTTC
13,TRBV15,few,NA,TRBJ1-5,CATSGAWDQPQHF,TGTGCCACCAGCGGAGCCTGGGACCAGCCCCAGCATTTT
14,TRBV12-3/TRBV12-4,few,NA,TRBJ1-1,CASSLILPNTEAFF,TGTGCCAGCAGTTTAATACTCCCGAACACTGAAGCTTTCTTT
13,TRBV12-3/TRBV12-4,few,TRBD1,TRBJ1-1,CASSSGTAKGAFF,TGTGCCAGCAGTTCCGGGACAGCTAAGGGAGCTTTCTTT
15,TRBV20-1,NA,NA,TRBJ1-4,CSARGRPPLEEKLFF,TGCAGTGCTAGAGGGCGACCGCCCCTGGAGGAAAAACTGTTTTTT
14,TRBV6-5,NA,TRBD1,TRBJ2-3,CASSSGTVSDTQYF,TGTGCCAGCAGTTCAGGGACAGTTTCAGATACGCAGTATTTT
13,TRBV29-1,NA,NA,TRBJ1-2,CSVDRDGNYGYTF,TGCAGCGTTGATAGGGACGGGAACTATGGCTACACCTTC
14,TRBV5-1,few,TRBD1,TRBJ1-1,CASSSTGENTEAFF,TGCGCCAGCAGCAGTACAGGGGAGAACACTGAAGCTTTCTTT
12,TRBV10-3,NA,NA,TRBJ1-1,CAPRGGGTEAFF,TGTGCCCCAAGGGGTGGGGGCACTGAAGCTTTCTTT
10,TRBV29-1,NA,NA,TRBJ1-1,CSVEGRKAFF,TGCAGCGTTGAGGGCAGAAAAGCTTTCTTT
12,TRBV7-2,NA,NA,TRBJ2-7,CASRNDWGQEYF,TGTGCCAGCAGAAACGACTGGGGTCAGGAGTACTTC
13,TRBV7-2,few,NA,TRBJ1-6,CASSLGNFRPLHF,TGTGCCAGCAGCTTAGGAAATTTTCGTCCCCTCCACTTT
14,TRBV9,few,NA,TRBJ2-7,CASTSGQGPLEQYF,TGTGCCAGCACCAGCGGGCAAGGGCCCCTCGAGCAGTACTTC
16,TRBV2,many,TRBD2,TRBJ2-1,CASKGLAIRIYNEQFF,TGTGCCAGCAAGGGACTAGCGATCCGAATCTACAATGAGCAGTTCTTC
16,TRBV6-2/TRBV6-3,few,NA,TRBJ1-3,CARRTGPASSGNTIYF,TGTGCCCGGCGAACTGGACCGGCTAGCTCTGGAAACACCATATATTTT
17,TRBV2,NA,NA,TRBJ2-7,CADLGSAGGGPRYEQYF,TGTGCCGACCTCGGCTCCGCGGGTGGGGGGCCTCGATACGAGCAGTACTTC
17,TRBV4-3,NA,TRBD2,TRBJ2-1,CASSPRTSGIYGNEQFF,TGCGCCAGCAGCCCGCGGACTAGCGGGATATACGGCAATGAGCAGTTCTTC
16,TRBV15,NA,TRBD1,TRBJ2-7,CATSRVGGRGPYEQYF,TGTGCCACCAGCAGAGTAGGAGGCAGGGGGCCCTACGAGCAGTACTTC
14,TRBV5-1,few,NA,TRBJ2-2,CASSVQGNTGELFF,TGCGCCAGCAGCGTACAGGGGAACACCGGGGAGCTGTTTTTT
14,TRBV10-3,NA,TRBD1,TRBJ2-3,CAIRAQGASDTQYF,TGTGCCATCCGGGCGCAGGGGGCGTCAGATACGCAGTATTTT
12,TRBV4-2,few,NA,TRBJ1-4,CASTNNRDKLFF,TGTGCCAGCACAAACAACAGGGATAAACTGTTTTTT
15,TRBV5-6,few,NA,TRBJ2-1,CASSLLRATYNEQFF,TGTGCCAGCAGCTTGTTGCGGGCAACCTACAATGAGCAGTTCTTC
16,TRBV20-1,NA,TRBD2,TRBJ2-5,CSAIVPSGRSQETQYF,TGCAGTGCTATAGTCCCTAGCGGGAGGTCCCAAGAGACCCAGTACTTC
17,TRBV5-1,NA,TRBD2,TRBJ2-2,CASSALTSFSNTGELFF,TGCGCCAGCAGCGCCCTGACTAGCTTTTCGAACACCGGGGAGCTGTTTTTT
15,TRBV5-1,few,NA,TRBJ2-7,CASSVFAVGNYEQYF,TGCGCCAGCAGCGTATTTGCGGTCGGCAACTACGAGCAGTACTTC
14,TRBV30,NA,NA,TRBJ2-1,CAWNQGLLAGEQFF,TGTGCCTGGAACCAAGGACTATTGGCGGGTGAGCAGTTCTTC
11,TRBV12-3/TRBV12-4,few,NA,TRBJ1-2,CASTAGYGYTF,TGTGCCTCGACGGCAGGGTATGGCTACACCTTC
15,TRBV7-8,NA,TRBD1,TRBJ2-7,CASSTDRDPSYEQYF,TGTGCCAGCAGCACCGACAGGGATCCGTCCTACGAGCAGTACTTC
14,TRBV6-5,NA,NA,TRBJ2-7,CASSYSARSHEQYF,TGTGCCAGCAGTTACTCCGCCAGGTCCCACGAGCAGTACTTC
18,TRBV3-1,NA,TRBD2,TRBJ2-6,CASSQGLAGASGANVLTF,TGTGCCAGCAGCCAGGGACTAGCGGGGGCGTCTGGGGCCAACGTCCTGACTTTC
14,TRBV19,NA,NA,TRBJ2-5,CASSWRDREETQYF,TGTGCCAGTAGTTGGAGGGACAGAGAAGAGACCCAGTACTTC
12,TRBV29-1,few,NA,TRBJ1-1,CSVDGQNTEAFF,TGCAGCGTGGACGGACAGAACACTGAAGCTTTCTTT
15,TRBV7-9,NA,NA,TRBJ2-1,CASSTLGSSYNEQFF,TGTGCCAGCAGCACACTAGGAAGCTCCTACAATGAGCAGTTCTTC
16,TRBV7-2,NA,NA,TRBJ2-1,CASSLEGTSSYNEQFF,TGTGCCAGCAGCTTAGAAGGGACTTCTTCCTACAATGAGCAGTTCTTC
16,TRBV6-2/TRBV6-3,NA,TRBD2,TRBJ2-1,CASRLPGLAGVNEQFF,TGTGCCAGCAGACTACCGGGACTAGCGGGGGTTAATGAGCAGTTCTTC
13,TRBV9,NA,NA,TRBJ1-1,CASSVRWTGEAFF,TGTGCCAGCAGCGTAAGGTGGACGGGTGAAGCTTTCTTT
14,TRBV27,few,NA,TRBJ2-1,CASSFRASYNEQFF,TGTGCCAGCAGTTTCAGGGCCTCCTACAATGAGCAGTTCTTC
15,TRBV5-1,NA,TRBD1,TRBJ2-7,CASSSGPGQGYEQYF,TGCGCCAGCAGCAGCGGACCGGGACAGGGCTACGAGCAGTACTTC
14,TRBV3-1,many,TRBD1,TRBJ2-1,CASSPGTDYNEQFF,TGTGCCAGCAGCCCCGGGACAGACTACAATGAGCAGTTCTTC
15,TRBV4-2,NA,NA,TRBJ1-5,CASSQDGGHNQPQHF,TGTGCCAGCAGCCAAGACGGGGGGCACAATCAGCCCCAGCATTTT
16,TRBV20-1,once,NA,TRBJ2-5,CSARVGLTGREETQYF,TGCAGTGCTAGAGTGGGCCTGACAGGGAGGGAGGAGACCCAGTACTTC
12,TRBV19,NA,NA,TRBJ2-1,CASSISRGERFF,TGTGCCAGTAGTATAAGTAGGGGGGAACGGTTCTTC
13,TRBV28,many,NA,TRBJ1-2,CASSFKGTYGYTF,TGTGCCAGCAGTTTTAAGGGCACCTATGGCTACACCTTC
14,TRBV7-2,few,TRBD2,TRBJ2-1,CASSLVAGGNEQFF,TGTGCCAGCAGCCTCGTCGCGGGAGGCAATGAGCAGTTCTTC
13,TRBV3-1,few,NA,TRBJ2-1,CASSQDAPPTQFF,TGTGCCAGCAGCCAAGATGCTCCCCCGACGCAGTTCTTC
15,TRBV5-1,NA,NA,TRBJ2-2,CASSFTGVDTGELFF,TGCGCCAGCAGCTTCACGGGAGTGGACACCGGGGAGCTGTTTTTT